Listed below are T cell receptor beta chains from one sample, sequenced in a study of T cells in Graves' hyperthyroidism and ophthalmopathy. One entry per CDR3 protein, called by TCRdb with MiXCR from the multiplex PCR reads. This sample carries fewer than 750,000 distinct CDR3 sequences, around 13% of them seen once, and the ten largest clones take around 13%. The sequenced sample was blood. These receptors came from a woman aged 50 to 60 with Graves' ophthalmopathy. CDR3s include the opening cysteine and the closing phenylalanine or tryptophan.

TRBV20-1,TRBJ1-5,CSAREGGSNQPQHF
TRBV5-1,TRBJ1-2,CASSLPGQGANGYTF
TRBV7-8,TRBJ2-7,CASSPDRLVEQYF
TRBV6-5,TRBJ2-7,CASRYEDTYEQYF
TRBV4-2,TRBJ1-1,CASSQAPAGQGAGYTEAFF
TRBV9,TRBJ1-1,CASSVGGSDTEAFF
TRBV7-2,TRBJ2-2,CASTTGGSGGGTGELFF
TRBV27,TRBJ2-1,CASSHPSRLAGVTNEQFF
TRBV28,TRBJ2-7,CASTTGGGVYEQYF
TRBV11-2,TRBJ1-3,CASSYDGGNTIYF
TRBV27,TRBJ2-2,CASSPGTGGIVTGELFF
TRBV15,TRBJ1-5,CATSARAPNQAQHF
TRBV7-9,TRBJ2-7,CASSFPAGGTTYEQYF
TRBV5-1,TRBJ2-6,CASSLVNTGANALTF
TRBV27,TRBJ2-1,CASSLGGTGNEQFF
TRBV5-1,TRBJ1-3,CASSLGQGVGNTIYF
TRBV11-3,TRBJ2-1,CASSLGRTSGSYNEQFF
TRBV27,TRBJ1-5,CAQTISVTACNQPQHF
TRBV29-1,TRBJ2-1,CSVEVALAGAENEQFF
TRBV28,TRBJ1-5,CASSQSSTGGLRPQHF
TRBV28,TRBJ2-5,CASSLGQVETQYF
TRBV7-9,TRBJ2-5,CAIRDNLGTGQETQYF
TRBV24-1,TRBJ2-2,CATSDGQGGYTGELFF
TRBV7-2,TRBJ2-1,CASSLFRRLAGVTEQFF
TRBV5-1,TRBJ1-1,CASSRREGGTEAFF
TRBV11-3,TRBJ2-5,CATGSKGSETQYF
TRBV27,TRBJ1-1,CASSLSGTGAITEAFF
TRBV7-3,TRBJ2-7,CASSSQGVPDEEQYF
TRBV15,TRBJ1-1,CATSRGSTEAFF